The TCR beta chain under discussion was sequenced for a study of human CD8 memory T cell subsets (dated by TCRdb to 2018 to 2021). Concerning the study at large: The clonal relationships among stem-like (TSTEM), progenitor exhausted-like (TPEX) and effector memory CD8+ T cell subsets were assessed by comparing the TCRbeta repertoires of these subsets. Five to seven donors each provided TSTEM, TPEX and effector memory subsets, from which TCRbeta repertoires were obtained. Broad study findings and their caveats: Both stem-like subsets shared clonotypes with effector memory cells, but TSTEM and TPEX repertoires overlapped minimally, suggesting distinct antigen spectra. Only TCRbeta chains were sequenced, and repertoire comparisons rested on several donors tested with paired t-tests and Bonferroni correction. Similarly high normalized Shannon-Wiener diversity was shown by TSTEM and TPEX subsets, whereas comparatively lower diversity was seen in effector memory subsets. Based on Chao1 estimates, TSTEM subsets appeared to have greater repertoire diversity than TPEX subsets, which may reflect a broader range of specificities.

A Human TCR Profiling Kit was used to prepare UMI-labeled 5' RACE TCRbeta libraries. Every TCRbeta library was prepared in parallel, with the same number of PCR cycles used for all of the libraries. On the authors' methods: The number of functional CDR3beta clonotypes in each TCRbeta library ranged from roughly 2,800 to 18,000. MIGEC 1.2.9 was used for UMI extraction and consensus assembly, with at least three reads per UMI being required. In-frame CDR3beta repertoires were extracted with MiXCR 3.0.3. Each sample was downsampled to 42,000 randomly selected UMIs before diversity metrics were calculated in VDJtools 1.2.1. Repertoire overlap metrics D, R and F2 were calculated in VDJtools for the top 3,000 clones of each sample pair. TCRdb reprocessed the reads and assigns one entry to each CDR3 protein sequence, leaving out DNA. TCRdb, not the authors, supplied the V and J calls. For this sample, the table gives 4,500 to 5,500 distinct CDR3 sequences. Approximately 18% of the sample is in the top ten clones.

Density gradient separation was used to isolate peripheral blood mononuclear cells from healthy donor buffy coats. In the study, negative magnetic separation with EasySep or MojoSort CD8+ T cell isolation kits was used to enrich total CD8+ T cells. An RNeasy Mini Kit was used to extract total RNA from duplicate vials of roughly 160,000 sorted CD8+ T cells per subset. The PBMCs were used either fresh or after being cryopreserved in fetal bovine serum with around 9.7% DMSO. Fluorescence-activated cell sorting on a FACSAria III was used to sort the CD8+ T cell subsets to purity. The CDR3, cysteine through phenylalanine, is 15 amino acids long. The coding DNA is unavailable. The germline V gene provides CDR1 SGHDT and CDR2 YYEEEE. On this clonotype: This receptor's antigen is unknown.

Material for sequencing was CD8+ T cells from PBMCs. The chain couples TRBV5-6 to TRBJ2-7; TCRdb selects TRBD1, and the lack of DNA leaves this call unchecked. The source is a human donor in good health. The CDR3 protein: CASSLINQGSHEQYF.